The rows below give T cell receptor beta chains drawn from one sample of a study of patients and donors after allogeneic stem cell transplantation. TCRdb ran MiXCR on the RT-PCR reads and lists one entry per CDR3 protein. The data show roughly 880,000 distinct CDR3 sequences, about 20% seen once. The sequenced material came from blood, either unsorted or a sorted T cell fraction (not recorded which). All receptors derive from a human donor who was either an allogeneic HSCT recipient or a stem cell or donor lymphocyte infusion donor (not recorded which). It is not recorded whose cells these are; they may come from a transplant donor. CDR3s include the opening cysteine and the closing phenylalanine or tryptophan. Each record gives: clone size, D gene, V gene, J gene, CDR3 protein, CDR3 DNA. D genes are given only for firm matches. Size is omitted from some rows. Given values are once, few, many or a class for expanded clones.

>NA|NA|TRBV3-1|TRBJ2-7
CASSPRERAREQYF
TGTGCCAGCAGCCCCCGAGAGAGGGCTCGGGAGCAGTACTTC
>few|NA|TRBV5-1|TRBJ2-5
CASRPSQETQYF
TGCGCCAGCAGGCCTAGCCAAGAGACCCAGTACTTC
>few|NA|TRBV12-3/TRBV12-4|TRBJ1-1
CASTQPPREGTEAFF
TGTGCCAGCACCCAACCCCCCAGGGAGGGCACTGAAGCTTTCTTT
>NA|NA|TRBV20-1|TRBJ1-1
CSASEGAREAFF
TGCAGTGCTAGCGAAGGGGCCCGTGAAGCTTTCTTT
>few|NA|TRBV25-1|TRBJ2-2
CASSGNPGQPPYTGELFF
TGTGCCAGCAGTGGCAACCCGGGACAACCCCCTTACACCGGGGAGCTGTTTTTT
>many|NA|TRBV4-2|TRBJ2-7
CASSQGDSSSYEQYF
TGTGCCAGCAGCCAAGGTGATAGCAGCTCCTACGAGCAGTACTTC
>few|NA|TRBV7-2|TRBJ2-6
CASSLRGLISGANVLTF
TGTGCCAGCAGCTTGAGGGGCCTTATTTCTGGGGCCAACGTCCTGACTTTC
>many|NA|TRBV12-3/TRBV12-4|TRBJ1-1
CASSFGGAAFF
TGTGCCAGCAGTTTCGGGGGGGCGGCTTTCTTT
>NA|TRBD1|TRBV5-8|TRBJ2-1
CASSLGQAYDEQFF
TGTGCCAGCAGCCTCGGACAGGCTTACGATGAGCAGTTCTTC
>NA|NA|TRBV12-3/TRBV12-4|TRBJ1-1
CASTVGNTEAFF
TGTGCCAGCACCGTGGGGAACACTGAAGCTTTCTTT
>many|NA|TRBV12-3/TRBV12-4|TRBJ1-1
CASSQLVGPEAFF
TGTGCCAGCAGCCAGTTAGTTGGCCCTGAAGCTTTCTTT
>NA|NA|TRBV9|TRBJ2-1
CASSVFPDSYNEQFF
TGTGCCAGCAGCGTTTTCCCGGACTCCTACAATGAGCAGTTCTTC
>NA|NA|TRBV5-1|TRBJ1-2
CASTPGDPGGGYTF
TGCGCCAGCACTCCCGGGGACCCCGGGGGGGGCTACACCTTC
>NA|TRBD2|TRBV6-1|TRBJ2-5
CASSRGGLAGAETQYF
TGTGCCAGCAGCCGGGGAGGACTAGCGGGAGCAGAGACCCAGTACTTC
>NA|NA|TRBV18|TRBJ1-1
CASSPQGRGRPMNTEAFF
TGTGCCAGCTCACCACAAGGACGGGGACGTCCCATGAACACTGAAGCTTTCTTT
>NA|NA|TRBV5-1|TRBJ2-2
CASSSDSGTGELFF
TGCGCCAGCAGCTCCGACAGCGGAACCGGGGAGCTGTTTTTT
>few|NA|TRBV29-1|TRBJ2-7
CSVEDRRVGEQYF
TGCAGCGTTGAAGATCGCAGGGTCGGCGAGCAGTACTTC
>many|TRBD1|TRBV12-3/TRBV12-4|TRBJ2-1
CASSLAGQSYNEQFF
TGTGCCAGCAGTTTAGCGGGACAGAGTTACAATGAGCAGTTCTTC
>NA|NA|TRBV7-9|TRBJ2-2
CASSFSLGTPPGELFF
TGTGCCAGCAGCTTTAGCCTCGGGACACCGCCCGGGGAGCTGTTTTTT
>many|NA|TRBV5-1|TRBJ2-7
CASSRETSYEQYF
TGCGCCAGCAGCCGCGAAACATCCTACGAGCAGTACTTC
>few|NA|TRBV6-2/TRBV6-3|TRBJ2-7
CASLSGTTPYEQYF
TGTGCCAGCCTCTCCGGGACAACCCCCTACGAGCAGTACTTC
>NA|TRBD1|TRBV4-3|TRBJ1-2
CASSQDKSGTGNYYGYTF
TGCGCCAGCAGCCAAGATAAATCCGGGACAGGGAATTACTATGGCTACACCTTC
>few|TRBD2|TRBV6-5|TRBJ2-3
CASSYGSGGSTDTQYF
TGTGCCAGCAGTTACGGGAGCGGGGGGTCCACAGATACGCAGTATTTT
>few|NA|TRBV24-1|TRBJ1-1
CATSDLPRVAEAFF
TGTGCCACCAGTGATTTACCACGTGTGGCTGAAGCTTTCTTT
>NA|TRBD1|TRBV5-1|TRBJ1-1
CASSRGGPGRNTEAFF
TGCGCCAGCAGCAGAGGGGGCCCCGGCCGTAACACTGAAGCTTTCTTT
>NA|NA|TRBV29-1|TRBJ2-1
CSSAWVGEQFF
TGCAGCTCTGCTTGGGTGGGAGAGCAGTTCTTC
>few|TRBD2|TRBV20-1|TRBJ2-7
CSAPGNLVAGGSSYEQYF
TGCAGTGCTCCCGGGAATTTAGTAGCGGGGGGTAGCTCCTACGAGCAGTACTTC
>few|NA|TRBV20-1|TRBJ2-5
CSARIPERDGETQYF
TGCAGTGCTAGGATCCCGGAACGGGATGGAGAGACCCAGTACTTC
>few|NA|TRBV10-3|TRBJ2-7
CAGGDRNYEQYF
TGTGCCGGAGGGGACAGAAACTACGAGCAGTACTTC
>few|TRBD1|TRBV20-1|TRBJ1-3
CSALDRGRNTIYF
TGCAGTGCCCTCGACAGGGGGCGAAACACCATATATTTT
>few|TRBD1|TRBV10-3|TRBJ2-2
CAISVTGGDTGELFF
TGTGCCATCAGTGTTACAGGGGGCGACACCGGGGAGCTGTTTTTT
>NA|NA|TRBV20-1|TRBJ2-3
CSARYQGTDTQYF
TGCAGTGCTAGGTACCAGGGCACAGATACGCAGTATTTT
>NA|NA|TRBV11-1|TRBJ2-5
CASSLPNRQETQYF
TGTGCCAGCAGCTTACCGAACAGACAAGAGACCCAGTACTTC
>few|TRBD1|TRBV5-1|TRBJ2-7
CASSSEGTGAEQYF
TGCGCCAGCAGCTCGGAGGGGACAGGGGCCGAGCAGTACTTC
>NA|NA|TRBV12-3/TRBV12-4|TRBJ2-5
CASSLVPGATQYF
TGTGCCAGCAGTTTAGTTCCGGGGGCGACCCAGTACTTC
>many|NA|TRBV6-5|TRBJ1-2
CASSYPRFYGYTF
TGTGCCAGCAGTTACCCCAGGTTTTATGGCTACACCTTC
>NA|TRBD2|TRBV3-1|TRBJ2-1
CASSQDNSLAGGPAYNEQFF
TGTGCCAGCAGCCAAGATAATAGTCTAGCGGGGGGCCCCGCATACAATGAGCAGTTCTTC
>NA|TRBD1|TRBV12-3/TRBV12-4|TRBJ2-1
CASSLETGGPYNEQFF
TGTGCCAGCAGTTTAGAAACAGGGGGGCCCTACAATGAGCAGTTCTTC
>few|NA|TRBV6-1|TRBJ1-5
CASSPTWADSNQPQHF
TGTGCCAGCAGTCCTACTTGGGCCGATTCCAATCAGCCCCAGCATTTT
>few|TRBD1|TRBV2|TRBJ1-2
CASRGQAPNYGYTF
TGTGCCAGCAGGGGACAGGCCCCTAACTATGGCTACACCTTC
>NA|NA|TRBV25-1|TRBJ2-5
CASSELGREETQYF
TGTGCCAGCAGTGAATTAGGGCGGGAAGAGACCCAGTACTTC
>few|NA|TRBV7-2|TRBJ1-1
CASSSAGFSEAFF
TGTGCCAGCAGCTCTGCAGGGTTCAGTGAAGCTTTCTTT
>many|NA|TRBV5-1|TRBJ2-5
CASSLILGGSQETQYF
TGCGCCAGCAGCTTGATACTCGGGGGCTCCCAAGAGACCCAGTACTTC
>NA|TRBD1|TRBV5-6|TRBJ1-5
CASSAQGFGNQPQHF
TGTGCCAGCAGCGCACAGGGGTTTGGGAATCAGCCCCAGCATTTT
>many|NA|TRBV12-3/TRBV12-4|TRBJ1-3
CASSPHTGGVRGNTIYF
TGTGCCAGCAGTCCCCATACGGGGGGTGTCCGTGGAAACACCATATATTTT
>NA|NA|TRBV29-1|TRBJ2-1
CSPPGGHEQFF
TGCAGCCCTCCCGGTGGTCATGAGCAGTTCTTC
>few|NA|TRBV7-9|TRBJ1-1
CASTPGEGWNTEAFF
TGTGCCAGCACCCCTGGGGAGGGGTGGAACACTGAAGCTTTCTTT
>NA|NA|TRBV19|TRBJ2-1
CASSISGGSFGNEQFF
TGTGCCAGTAGTATTTCTGGTGGGAGTTTTGGGAATGAGCAGTTCTTC
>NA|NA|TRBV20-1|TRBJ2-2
CSAGLVGTGELFF
TGCAGTGCTGGTCTAGTCGGGACCGGGGAGCTGTTTTTT
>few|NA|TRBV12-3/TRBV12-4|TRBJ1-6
CASSLDSQNSPLHF
TGTGCCAGCTCTTTAGACAGCCAAAATTCACCCCTCCACTTT
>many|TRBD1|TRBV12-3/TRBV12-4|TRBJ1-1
CASRSRQGNTEAFF
TGTGCCAGCAGAAGTAGACAGGGGAACACTGAAGCTTTCTTT